The 15 T cell receptor beta chains reported below all come from one sample, sequenced in a study of T cells in Graves' hyperthyroidism and ophthalmopathy (dated 2019 in TCRdb). Libraries came from multiplex PCR. TCRdb lists the instrument as Illumina HiSeq 2000. The TCR beta CDR3 regions were amplified from RNA transcripts. The TCR CDR3 was subjected to a first round of RT-PCR using the HTBI primer set and the Qiagen OneStep RT-PCR kit. The public reads were quality trimmed at Q25 with fastp and then assembled into clones with MiXCR by TCRdb, keeping productive beta chains. Each record represents a unique CDR3 protein, reported with the most common genes and DNA among its rows. The sample table records over 150,000 distinct CDR3 sequences; approximately 15% of these occur just once. The ten largest clones take up about 29% of the sample. What was sequenced was blood. The origin of the receptors is a woman between 50 and 59 years old with Graves' hyperthyroidism.

This clonotype has at least ten counts. The gene calls are TRBV27 and TRBJ1-5; D is unclear. The CDR3 has 13 amino acids. Germline assignment: CDR1 MNHEY and CDR2 SMNVEV (reference sequence). The V gene lost 8 bases and the J gene lost 2 bases, with 10 bases spanning the gap. CDR3 amino acids: CASSLRGNQPQHF. The CDR3 bases are TGTGCCAGCTCTCTTCGGGGCAATCAGCCCCAGCATTTT.

Note on this clonotype: This may be a read error: a much more frequent sequence differs by one nucleotide. J is TRBJ1-6 and V is TRBV6-4; 7 bases match TRBD1. Germline V gene data show CDR1 as MRHNA and CDR2 as SNTAGT. The CDR3 spans 14 residues. Losses at the gene ends were 2 bases for V and 6 bases for J; bases not matched to a gene: 1. The CDR3 loop is CASSDGDSNSPLHF. The CDR3 DNA reads as TGTGCCAGCAGTGACGGGGACAGTAATTCACCCCTCCACTTT.

The rearrangement uses TRBV24-1 and TRBJ2-6; 12 bases align to TRBD1. This CDR3 contains 19 residues. From germline, CDR1 is KGHDR and CDR2 SFDVKD. Trimming cost V 3 bases and J 2 bases; bases outside gene matches: 7. The chain's CDR3 is CATSDPRDRGLAGANVLTF. CDR3 in DNA: TGTGCCACCAGTGATCCCCGGGACAGGGGGCTGGCTGGGGCCAACGTCCTGACTTTC.

This clonotype was observed many times. This chain connects TRBV7-8 to TRBJ2-1; 10 bases map to TRBD2. The germline V gene has CDR1 SGHVS and CDR2 FQNEAQ. V dropped 5 bases and J dropped 9; count of bases not matched to a gene: 10. The CDR3 length is 15 residues. Here the CDR3 DNA reads TGTGCCAGCAGCCCCCGCGCTAGCGGGGGTGGTGAGCAGTTCTTC. It codes for CASSPRASGGGEQFF.

This clonotype was picked up a small number of times. This chain joins TRBV19 and TRBJ1-1, with 7 bases matching TRBD1. Germline values: CDR1 LNHDA, CDR2 SQIVND (reference sequence). The CDR3 has 14 residues. With 5 bases clipped from V and 7 bases from J, the junction kept 10 bases outside the gene matches. CDR3 sequence: CASSPSGGLIEAFF. CDR3 nucleotide sequence: TGTGCCAGTAGTCCGTCAGGGGGTCTGATTGAAGCTTTCTTT.

This clonotype was recorded at least ten times. The chain carries TRBV24-1 and TRBJ2-1, with TRBD2 as a possible D gene (5 bases). The CDR3 contains 12 residues. The V end was cut by 7 bases, the J end by 8 bases, with 11 bases between. CDR1 and CDR2 from the germline V gene are KGHDR and SFDVKD. As DNA, the CDR3 is TGTGCCACCAGGGGAGAGGGTTATGAGCAGTTCTTC. Protein sequence: CATRGEGYEQFF.

This clonotype has a count of ten or more. The gene calls are TRBV19 and TRBJ2-1; 8 bases are shared with TRBD2. Germline trimming cut 1 base from V and 10 bases from J; bases unmatched to any gene: 3. This CDR3 is 13 amino acids long. The V gene's germline CDR1 is LNHDA and CDR2 SQIVND (reference sequence). CDR3: CASSIAGGREQFF. The CDR3 coding sequence is TGTGCCAGTAGTATAGCGGGGGGGCGGGAGCAGTTCTTC.

The chain couples TRBV10-3 to TRBJ2-3, with TRBD2 matching 13 bases. V shed 6 bases and J 0 bases; nucleotides not matched to a gene: 3. The CDR3 covers 16 residues. Germline V lookup: CDR1 ENHRY, CDR2 SYGVKD. The CDR3 here is CAIRRGLAGSTDTQYF. The DNA of the CDR3 is TGTGCCATCAGGCGGGGACTAGCGGGGAGCACAGATACGCAGTATTTT.

This clonotype turned up a few times. The CDR3 here is CASGSWSDEQFF. CDR3 DNA: TGTGCCAGCGGATCATGGTCGGATGAGCAGTTCTTC. The chain joins TRBV7-9 to TRBJ2-1; no definite D call. The CDR3 totals 12 residues. The germline V gene has CDR1 SEHNR and CDR2 FQNEAQ (reference sequence). V dropped 8 bases and J dropped 8 bases, with 13 bases sitting between them. Full variable domain (outside the CDR3, taken from reference TRBV7-9 and TRBJ2-1): DTGVSQNPRHKITKRGQNVTFRCDPISEHNRLYWYRQTLGQGPEFLTYFQNEAQLEKSRLLSDRFSAERPKGSFSTLEIQRTEQGDSAMYLCASGSWSDEQFFGPGTRLTVL.

This clonotype occurred many times. V gene TRBV10-3 combines with J gene TRBJ1-6, with 9 bases aligning to TRBD1. The germline V gene has CDR1 ENHRY and CDR2 SYGVKD. The CDR3 runs 14 residues. V lost 6 bases and J lost 6; bases outside the gene matches: 3. Written as DNA, the CDR3 is TGTGCCATCAGGGGACAGGGTAGTAATTCACCCCTCCACTTT. The encoded protein is CAIRGQGSNSPLHF.

This clonotype was recorded at least ten times. CDR3 nucleotide sequence: TGTGCCAGCACCCTACGGGGGGGACGCACAAATTCACCCCTCCACTTT. The encoded protein is CASTLRGGRTNSPLHF. This chain connects TRBV2 to TRBJ1-6; a weak D match, TRBD1 (5 bases). Looked up from germline, CDR1 is SNHLY and CDR2 is FYNNEI. Trimming removed 7 bases at V and 7 bases at J, with 20 bases between. The CDR3 length is 16 residues.

This clonotype was counted at least ten times. CDR3 bases: TGCAGTGCTAGAGGGGGGTCCTATGGCTACACCTTC. Translating gives CSARGGSYGYTF. The chain joins TRBV20-1 to TRBJ1-2; D is possibly TRBD1 (5 bases). CDR3 length: 12 amino acids. V was clipped by 1 base and J by 4 bases, with 7 bases between them. CDR1 is DFQATT, CDR2 SNEGSKA, per germline (reference sequence).

This clonotype appeared many times. The V gene is TRBV7-9, the J gene TRBJ1-5; 8 bases are a match to TRBD1. The CDR3 loop spans 15 amino acids. Germline CDR1 SEHNR, CDR2 FQNEAQ (reference sequence). J was trimmed by 11 bases and V by 4 bases; bases with no gene match: 13. In nucleotides, the CDR3 is TGTGCCAGCAGCTCCGGGACAGGCCCCTGGATGGCCCAGCATTTT. It yields the protein CASSSGTGPWMAQHF.

This clonotype was found many times. The chain employs TRBV7-2 and TRBJ2-1; TRBD1 matches at 7 bases. V was clipped by 5 bases and J by 12 bases; unmatched bases: 10. Germline assignment: CDR1 SGHTA and CDR2 FQGNSA. The CDR3 length is 13 residues. DNA of the CDR3: TGTGCCAGCAGCCACTCTTCGACAGGGCGGCAGTTCTTC. It codes for CASSHSSTGRQFF.

This clonotype was seen more than once but under ten times. The chain carries TRBV7-9 and TRBJ1-2; perhaps TRBD1 as D (6 bases). Germline lookup yields CDR1 SEHNR and CDR2 FQNEAQ (reference sequence). Trimming removed 5 bases at V and 1 base at J, with 14 bases between. The CDR3 covers 15 residues. This CDR3 reads CASSPGTNNNYGYTF. In nucleotides, the CDR3 is TGTGCCAGCAGCCCCGGGACAAATAATAACTATGGCTACACCTTC. Supplemented by reference TRBV7-9 and TRBJ1-2, the full variable domain reads DTGVSQNPRHKITKRGQNVTFRCDPISEHNRLYWYRQTLGQGPEFLTYFQNEAQLEKSRLLSDRFSAERPKGSFSTLEIQRTEQGDSAMYLCASSPGTNNNYGYTFGSGTRLTVV.